What follows describes a single T cell receptor beta chain. Antigen specificity is unknown. H&E slides confirmed each diagnosis, reviewed by two pathologists independently. Premalignant or tumor cells were enriched by macro-dissection after pathologic assessment. The table came from immunoSEQ multiplex PCR; TCRdb's copy has only in-frame clones and leaves some out. Among fewer than 50,000 clones listed, roughly four fifths were seen once. Deletions cut 0 bases from V and 5 bases from J, with 11 bases between. The CDR3 is 14 residues long. CDR1 is SGHRS and CDR2 is YFSETQ in the germline V gene. This sample was taken from a study of immune evolution from preneoplasia to lung adenocarcinoma. Points from the study as a whole: Normal lung had highest clonality; later lesions appeared denser, more diverse.

This clonotype was obtained from a person aged 55 to 69 with lung adenocarcinoma. The chain links TRBV5-1 to TRBJ1-2; a weak D match, TRBD1 (6 bases). Sample: FFPE invasive lung adenocarcinoma tissue. The CDR3 sequence is CASSLGTDRYGYTF. The CDR3 region has the DNA TGCGCCAGCAGCTTGGGGACAGACCGATATGGCTACACCTTC. The whole variable domain, remainder taken from reference TRBV5-1 and TRBJ1-2, is KAGVTQTPRYLIKTRGQQVTLSCSPISGHRSVSWYQQTPGQGLQFLFEYFSETQRNKGNFPGRFSGRQFSNSRSEMNVSTLELGDSALYLCASSLGTDRYGYTFGSGTRLTVV.